The source of this T cell receptor (beta chain) is a study of early T cells in non-severe SARS-CoV-2 infection. Turning to the study itself: Chains were not paired, and sequencing was done on bulk RNA from unsorted whole blood.

Germline V gene sequence: CDR1 SQVTM, CDR2 ANQGSEA. The CDR3 runs 14 residues. V lost 0 bases, J lost 7 bases, and 16 bases lay in between. Individual cDNA molecules each received unique molecular identifiers attached to them. TCRdb itself ran the 5' RACE reads through MiXCR, one entry per CDR3 protein. Here the sample spans about 80,000 distinct CDR3 sequences, around 15% being singletons. Sequenced material: whole blood. The V and J genes are TRBV29-1 and TRBJ2-7; D uncertain. The TCR comes from an adult who was a healthcare worker with PCR-confirmed SARS-CoV-2 infection or an uninfected control (not recorded which). The CDR3 DNA sequence: TGCAGCGTTGAAGATACTCCCCCCGCTAGTGAGCAGTACTTC. This codes for CSVEDTPPASEQYF.